The 13 T cell receptor beta chains below all came from one sample that was sequenced in a study of Graves' ophthalmopathy and Graves' hyperthyroidism. Transcripts of RNA were the source for amplifying TCR beta CDR3 regions. First-round RT-PCR relied on HTBI primers, and a second-round multiplex PCR came next. TCRdb passed the multiplex PCR reads through MiXCR, listing each CDR3 protein once. The data contain over 650,000 distinct CDR3 sequences, about 40% of them singletons. The material sequenced was peripheral blood. The receptor source for this set is an adult man with Graves' ophthalmopathy.

The chain uses TRBV19 and TRBJ2-5; D is unresolved. Germline lookup yields CDR1 LNHDA and CDR2 SQIVND (reference sequence). V was trimmed by 1 base and J by 1 base, leaving 7 bases between them. The CDR3 covers 14 residues. CDR3 in DNA: TGTGCCAGTAGTATAGGCGCGTGCCAAGAGACCCAGTACTTC. This gives the protein CASSIGACQETQYF.

This clonotype was seen many times. The chain recombines TRBV9 with TRBJ1-3; D is unresolved. The CDR3 has 14 amino acids. V was trimmed by 4 bases and J by 2 bases, leaving 10 bases between them. Germline V gene sequence: CDR1 SGDLS, CDR2 YYNGEE. The CDR3 nucleotides are TGTGCCAGCAGCCCCCGGGAGGCTGGAAACACCATATATTTT. Amino acids: CASSPREAGNTIYF. Using reference TRBV9 and TRBJ1-3 for the parts outside the CDR3, the full variable domain is DSGVTQTPKHLITATGQRVTLRCSPRSGDLSVYWYQQSLDQGLQFLIQYYNGEERAKGNILERFSAQQFPDLHSELNLSSLELGDSALYFCASSPREAGNTIYFGEGSWLTVV.

This clonotype was seen more than once but under ten times. V usage is TRBV12-3 or TRBV12-4 and J usage is TRBJ2-2; 9 bases are a match to TRBD1. The CDR3 loop spans 16 amino acids. Germline trimming cut 4 bases from V and 3 bases from J; bases unmatched to any gene: 6. CDR3 DNA sequence: TGTGCCAGCAGTTACGGGGACAGGGTCGACACCGGGGAGCTGTTTTTT. It yields the protein CASSYGDRVDTGELFF.

This clonotype was observed a single time. Its ends do not fully match the called genes, so a read error is possible. The rearrangement joins TRBV12-3 or TRBV12-4 to TRBJ2-7; 9 bases are shared with TRBD2. This CDR3 has 17 residues. The chain's CDR3 is CASSLAGVQGLTYEQYF. As DNA, the CDR3 is TGTGCCAGCAGCTTAGCGGGGGTACAGGGACTCACCTACGAGCAGTACTTC.

About this clonotype: Since a much larger clone is just one base distant, this may be a read error. The V call is TRBV10-3, the J call TRBJ2-7; TRBD1 matches 9 bases. V was pared by 10 bases and J by 5 bases, with 15 bases of the junction left unmatched. CDR1 ENHRY and CDR2 SYGVKD come from the germline V gene. This CDR3 region has 15 residues. The CDR3 loop is CASSEPGQGLHEQYF. Written as DNA, the CDR3 is TGTGCCAGTAGTGAACCGGGACAGGGTCTTCACGAGCAGTACTTC.

In this sample, this clonotype turned up many times. V usage is TRBV5-1 and J usage is TRBJ1-3, with a weak D call TRBD1 (5 bases). The CDR3 is 12 residues long. V shed 1 base and J shed 8 bases, with 7 bases lying between them. Germline CDR1 reads SGHRS; CDR2 reads YFSETQ. The CDR3 coding sequence is TGCGCCAGCAGCTTGCAGGGAGACACCATATATTTT. It yields the protein CASSLQGDTIYF.

This chain connects TRBV19 to TRBJ1-3, with D perhaps TRBD1 (6 bases). Germline V gene lookup returns CDR1 LNHDA and CDR2 SQIVND (reference sequence). The CDR3 covers 13 residues. The V end lost 7 bases, the J end lost 7 bases, and 14 bases lay between the germline ends. The CDR3 DNA reads TGTGCCAGTAAGGTCGACAGGCGGAACACCATATATTTT. Translation gives CASKVDRRNTIYF.

The J gene is TRBJ2-5, the V gene TRBV9; 7 bases are a match to TRBD2. With V trimmed by 3 bases and J by 2 bases, 4 bases remained unmatched. Germline assignment: CDR1 SGDLS and CDR2 YYNGEE. The CDR3 runs 14 residues. CDR3 coding DNA: TGTGCCAGCAGCGCTTATAGCGGGCAAGAGACCCAGTACTTC. Translated, it gives CASSAYSGQETQYF.

This clonotype has at least ten counts. V is TRBV7-6 and J is TRBJ1-1; 10 nucleotides match TRBD1. J gave up 6 bases and V 2 bases, and 15 bases lay outside the gene matches. CDR3 size: 18 residues. Germline CDR1 is SGHVS and CDR2 is FNYEAQ. The CDR3 coding sequence is TGTGCCAGCAGCTTAAAGACAGGGGGCGGTTACTTGGAGTCTGAAGCTTTCTTT. This sequence encodes CASSLKTGGGYLESEAFF.

This clonotype has a count of ten or more. The chain has TRBV7-3 and TRBJ1-5; 10 bases align to TRBD1. CDR1 and CDR2 (germline): SGHTA, FQGTGA. The J segment lost 7 bases and the V segment lost 1 base, leaving 4 bases of the junction unmatched. The CDR3 contains 15 residues. CDR3 nucleotides: TGTGCCAGCAGCTTAATCGGGACAGGGGACCAGCCCCAGCATTTT. Its translation is CASSLIGTGDQPQHF.

The chain recombines TRBV15 with TRBJ2-5, with D uncertain. This CDR3 is built from 13 residues. Germline-derived CDR1 and CDR2 are LNHNV and YYDKDF (reference sequence). Trimming shortened V by 7 bases and J by 2 bases, and 11 bases separated the two germline ends. The chain's CDR3 is CATKVTQQETQYF. CDR3 DNA sequence: TGTGCCACCAAAGTGACGCAGCAAGAGACCCAGTACTTC.

This clonotype was detected ten times or more. The rearrangement uses TRBV20-1 and TRBJ1-1, with D possibly being TRBD1 (5 bases). Germline V gives CDR1 DFQATT, CDR2 SNEGSKA (reference sequence). CDR3 length equals 13 residues. V dropped 2 bases and J dropped 0 bases, with 7 bases sitting between them. CDR3 sequence: CSARQGLNTEAFF. DNA for the CDR3: TGCAGTGCTAGACAGGGCCTGAACACTGAAGCTTTCTTT.

The chain has TRBV6-5 and TRBJ1-1; 10 positions agree with TRBD1. The junction had 11 bases not matched to a gene; V was cut back by 6 bases and J by 10 bases. The CDR3 spans 14 residues. Germline assignment: CDR1 MNHEY and CDR2 SVGAGI. Here the CDR3 reads CASSLDRGGFGAFF. DNA for the CDR3: TGTGCCAGCAGCCTGGACAGGGGGGGATTTGGAGCTTTCTTT.